A selection of T cell receptor beta chains follows, all from one sample in a study of OX40 agonist ivuxolimab in advanced cancers. Some clones are missing from TCRdb's copy, which holds only in-frame ones; the method was immunoSEQ multiplex PCR. Here the sample spans under 70,000 clones, about nine tenths being singletons. Sequencing was performed on CD4+ or CD8+ T cells sorted from blood, taken in a trial of the OX40 agonist ivuxolimab. The source is an adult with an advanced solid tumor such as melanoma, head and neck, liver or kidney cancer. Both conserved end residues are part of each CDR3. Fields, in order: clone size, D gene, J gene, V gene, CDR3 protein, CDR3 DNA. The D gene is left open where the match is weak. Clone size is stated in some rows and not others, as once, few, many or a class when expanded.

abundance: -; d_gene: -; j_gene: TRBJ2-2; v_gene: TRBV28; CDR3aa: CASSLAGFGNTGELFF; CDR3nt: TGTGCCAGCAGTTTGGCGGGGTTTGGGAACACCGGGGAGCTGTTTTTT
abundance: -; d_gene: TRBD1; j_gene: TRBJ2-2; v_gene: TRBV6-6; CDR3aa: CASSRDRGDTGELFF; CDR3nt: TGTGCCAGCAGCAGGGACAGAGGGGACACCGGGGAGCTGTTTTTT
abundance: -; d_gene: TRBD2; j_gene: TRBJ2-7; v_gene: TRBV11-1; CDR3aa: CASSLRSLAGLYEQYF; CDR3nt: TGTGCCAGCAGCTTAAGGAGTCTAGCGGGTCTATACGAGCAGTACTTC
abundance: once; d_gene: TRBD1; j_gene: TRBJ2-7; v_gene: TRBV19; CDR3aa: CATGQAYEQYF; CDR3nt: TGTGCCACCGGACAGGCCTACGAGCAGTACTTC
abundance: -; d_gene: TRBD1; j_gene: TRBJ2-7; v_gene: TRBV11-3; CDR3aa: CASSPGGQTPTYEQYF; CDR3nt: TGTGCCAGCAGCCCAGGGGGACAGACTCCCACCTACGAGCAGTACTTC
abundance: -; d_gene: TRBD2; j_gene: TRBJ2-1; v_gene: TRBV7-3; CDR3aa: CASSLMAGAPEQFF; CDR3nt: TGTGCCAGCAGCTTAATGGCGGGAGCGCCCGAGCAGTTCTTC
abundance: -; d_gene: TRBD2; j_gene: TRBJ2-7; v_gene: TRBV4-1; CDR3aa: CASSQDPPGRTTKFYEQYF; CDR3nt: TGCGCCAGCAGCCAAGATCCCCCCGGGAGGACCACAAAATTCTACGAGCAGTACTTC
abundance: -; d_gene: -; j_gene: TRBJ2-5; v_gene: TRBV5-4; CDR3aa: CASSSVAVQETQYF; CDR3nt: TGTGCCAGCAGCTCAGTAGCGGTCCAAGAGACCCAGTACTTC
abundance: few; d_gene: -; j_gene: TRBJ2-1; v_gene: TRBV9; CDR3aa: CASSPAQGLPSWNEQFF; CDR3nt: TGTGCCAGCAGCCCAGCTCAGGGACTTCCTTCTTGGAATGAGCAGTTCTTC
abundance: -; d_gene: -; j_gene: TRBJ2-6; v_gene: TRBV9; CDR3aa: CASSPSMTSGANVLTF; CDR3nt: TGTGCCAGCAGCCCCTCAATGACCTCTGGGGCCAACGTCCTGACTTTC
abundance: once; d_gene: -; j_gene: TRBJ2-1; v_gene: TRBV9; CDR3aa: CASSVATYNEQFF; CDR3nt: TGTGCCAGCAGCGTAGCCACGTACAATGAGCAGTTCTTC
abundance: -; d_gene: -; j_gene: TRBJ1-4; v_gene: TRBV25-1; CDR3aa: CASSDATNEKLFF; CDR3nt: TGTGCCAGCAGTGATGCAACTAATGAAAAACTGTTTTTT
abundance: -; d_gene: TRBD2; j_gene: TRBJ2-1; v_gene: TRBV5-1; CDR3aa: CASSGLAGNNEQFF; CDR3nt: TGCGCCAGCAGCGGACTAGCGGGAAACAATGAGCAGTTCTTC
abundance: -; d_gene: TRBD2; j_gene: TRBJ2-1; v_gene: TRBV5-1; CDR3aa: CASSSGTSGALSNEQFF; CDR3nt: TGCGCCAGCAGCTCGGGGACTAGCGGGGCTTTAAGCAATGAGCAGTTCTTC
abundance: -; d_gene: -; j_gene: TRBJ2-7; v_gene: TRBV15; CDR3aa: CATSRDRGYEQYF; CDR3nt: TGTGCCACCAGCAGAGACAGGGGCTACGAGCAGTACTTC
abundance: once; d_gene: TRBD1; j_gene: TRBJ1-2; v_gene: TRBV28; CDR3aa: CASSLAGNRGDYGYTF; CDR3nt: TGTGCCAGCAGTTTAGCGGGGAACAGGGGAGATTATGGCTACACCTTC
abundance: -; d_gene: -; j_gene: TRBJ1-3; v_gene: TRBV10-3; CDR3aa: CAISESSPEGPGNTIYF; CDR3nt: TGTGCCATCAGTGAGTCTTCGCCGGAGGGCCCTGGAAACACCATATATTTT
abundance: -; d_gene: TRBD2; j_gene: TRBJ2-7; v_gene: TRBV7-2; CDR3aa: CASRTRGTSDEQYF; CDR3nt: TGTGCCAGCAGAACACGGGGGACTAGCGACGAGCAGTACTTC
abundance: -; d_gene: -; j_gene: TRBJ1-3; v_gene: TRBV2; CDR3aa: CASSAIRLNTIYF; CDR3nt: TGTGCCAGCAGTGCAATCCGATTAAACACCATATATTTT
abundance: -; d_gene: TRBD1; j_gene: TRBJ2-2; v_gene: TRBV18; CDR3aa: CASSPRQGLYTGELFF; CDR3nt: TGTGCCAGCTCACCCCGACAGGGATTATACACCGGGGAGCTGTTTTTT
abundance: -; d_gene: -; j_gene: TRBJ2-5; v_gene: TRBV4-1; CDR3aa: CASSQNVGTPRGPETQYF; CDR3nt: TGCGCCAGCAGCCAAAATGTTGGTACCCCCCGCGGGCCAGAGACCCAGTACTTC
abundance: -; d_gene: TRBD1; j_gene: TRBJ1-1; v_gene: TRBV5-1; CDR3aa: CASSSGTANTEAFF; CDR3nt: TGCGCCAGCAGCTCCGGGACAGCGAACACTGAAGCTTTCTTT
abundance: -; d_gene: TRBD1; j_gene: TRBJ1-2; v_gene: TRBV18; CDR3aa: CASSEDRVYGYTF; CDR3nt: TGTGCCAGCTCAGAAGACAGGGTATATGGCTACACCTTC
abundance: -; d_gene: -; j_gene: TRBJ1-6; v_gene: TRBV28; CDR3aa: CASRQGVVEYSPLHF; CDR3nt: TGTGCCAGCAGACAAGGGGTGGTGGAATATTCACCCCTCCACTTT
abundance: once; d_gene: TRBD1; j_gene: TRBJ1-2; v_gene: TRBV6-4; CDR3aa: CASSPGTGGRGYTF; CDR3nt: TGTGCCAGCAGCCCCGGGACAGGGGGTAGAGGCTACACCTTC
abundance: -; d_gene: -; j_gene: TRBJ2-2; v_gene: TRBV9; CDR3aa: CASSVRAGELFF; CDR3nt: TGTGCCAGCAGCGTAAGGGCCGGGGAGCTGTTTTTT
abundance: -; d_gene: -; j_gene: TRBJ1-2; v_gene: TRBV6-1; CDR3aa: CASSANSPRNYGYTF; CDR3nt: TGTGCCAGCAGTGCCAACTCCCCCAGGAACTATGGCTACACCTTC
abundance: -; d_gene: TRBD2; j_gene: TRBJ2-3; v_gene: TRBV4-1; CDR3aa: CASSQDRGLAMSTDTQYF; CDR3nt: TGCGCCAGCAGCCAAGATAGGGGACTAGCAATGAGCACAGATACGCAGTATTTT
abundance: -; d_gene: TRBD2; j_gene: TRBJ2-3; v_gene: TRBV5-8; CDR3aa: CASSLGALAGGLTDTQYF; CDR3nt: TGTGCCAGCAGCTTGGGGGCTCTAGCGGGAGGCCTCACAGATACGCAGTATTTT